This T cell receptor beta chain is from a study of low-dose radiotherapy and immunotherapy resistance in tumors. Background on the study: 1 Gy per fraction was delivered to Cohort 2 every two weeks, for 13 Gy total over 26 weeks. Ipilimumab 1 mg/kg every six weeks, together with nivolumab 240 mg every two weeks, was given intravenously to patients.

The CDR3 extends over 14 amino acids. The germline V gene encodes CDR1 SGHDN and CDR2 FVKESK. V was pared by 3 bases and J by 0 bases, with 7 bases between. This clonotype was observed a single time. A far larger clone is one base from this, pointing to a likely read error. Covering alpha and beta chains, TRAV- and TRBV-specific primers were used for the first-strand cDNA. TCR amplification used 20 to 25 PCR cycles, a constant-region primer and a V-primer adapter. Amplification (by in vitro transcription) was performed on isolated mRNA. TCRdb ran MiXCR on the reads and lists one entry per CDR3 protein. The profile shows 80,000 or so distinct CDR3 sequences, around 17% of them singletons. Sample time point: after trial treatment. Treatment meaning: LDRT plus nivolumab, ipilimumab, low-dose cyclophosphamide and aspirin (RACIN trial). Donors were dosed with nivolumab and ipilimumab; they also received aspirin, low-dose cyclophosphamide and low-dose radiotherapy.

The sequenced sample was PBMCs, obtained after low-dose radiotherapy plus immunotherapy. The chain recombines TRBV14 with TRBJ2-3, with D perhaps TRBD2 (5 bases). This receptor was taken from a male donor with prostate cancer. The CDR3 region is CASSHGGSTDTQYF. As DNA, the CDR3 is TGTGCCAGCAGCCACGGCGGGAGCACAGATACGCAGTATTTT.